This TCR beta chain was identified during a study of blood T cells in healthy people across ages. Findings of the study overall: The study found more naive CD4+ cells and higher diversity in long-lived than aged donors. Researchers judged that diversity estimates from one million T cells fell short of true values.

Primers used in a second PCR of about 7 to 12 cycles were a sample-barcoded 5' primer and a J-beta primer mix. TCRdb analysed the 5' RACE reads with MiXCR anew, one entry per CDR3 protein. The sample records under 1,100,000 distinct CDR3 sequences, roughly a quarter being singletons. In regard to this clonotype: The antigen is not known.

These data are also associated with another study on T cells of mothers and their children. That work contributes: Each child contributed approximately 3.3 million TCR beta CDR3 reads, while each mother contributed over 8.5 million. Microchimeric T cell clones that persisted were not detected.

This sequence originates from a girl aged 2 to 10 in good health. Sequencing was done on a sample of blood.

CDR3 coding DNA: TGTGCCAGCAGCCAAGGGGACAGGGGATTCACAGATACGCAGTATTTT. Its translation is CASSQGDRGFTDTQYF. This chain uses TRBV4-2 with TRBJ2-3, with 10 bases lining up with TRBD1. The germline V gene encodes CDR1 LGHNA and CDR2 YNFKEQ. J was trimmed by 2 bases and V by 1 base; bases with no gene match: 3. The CDR3 has 16 amino acids.